This T cell receptor beta chain is drawn from a study of shared clonotypes between healthy human individuals. Study-level background: A donor's plate count was three for CD4 naive and three for CD4 memory; CD8 naive had two and CD8 memory one.

Regarding the study as a whole: Genetic and exposure-history diversity was limited by the few donors.

V shed 6 bases and J shed 6 bases, with 11 bases lying between them. The CDR3 has 12 amino acids. Germline CDR1 and CDR2: ENHRY and SYGVKD. Details on this clone: What it recognizes is unknown.

Assay runs were performed at deep level. Measured with immunoSEQ multiplex PCR; TCRdb has only the in-frame clones, and not every one. In the table there are approximately 2.4 million clones, 95% of which are singletons. The chain carries TRBV10-3 and TRBJ1-2; D perhaps matches TRBD1 (5 bases). Sequenced material: naive CD4+ T cells sorted from blood. Sample subset: CD45RA+ positively selected. The sequence derives from a man younger than 30 in good health. The chain's CDR3 is CAIRARDDGYTF. In nucleotides, the CDR3 is TGTGCCATCAGAGCCAGGGACGATGGCTACACCTTC.